A selection of T cell receptor beta chains follows, all from one sample in a study of cytomegalovirus exposure and HLA in healthy donors. Sequenced by immunoSEQ multiplex PCR; TCRdb stores in-frame clones only, minus some. The data hold about 230,000 clones, with 85% observed a single time. Sequencing input: PBMCs. These receptors originate from a girl aged 2-10 years in good health and CMV-seronegative. CDR3s include the opening cysteine and the closing phenylalanine or tryptophan. A D gene is named only where the DNA matches it firmly. Size is stated for part of the rows, as once, few or many counts, or as a class when the clone is expanded.

D	size	J	V	CDR3	DNA
TRBD1	once	TRBJ1-5	TRBV28	CASRGTVSNQPQHF	TGTGCCAGCAGGGGGACAGTTAGCAATCAGCCCCAGCATTTT
NA	NA	TRBJ2-5	TRBV29-1	CSVPGTASVTQYF	TGCAGCGTTCCCGGGACTGCCAGTGTGACCCAGTACTTC
NA	NA	TRBJ2-3	TRBV5-1	CASSLSGDTDTQYF	TGCGCCAGCAGCTTGTCGGGGGACACAGATACGCAGTATTTT
NA	NA	TRBJ1-5	TRBV19	CASSIGPHQPQHF	TGTGCCAGTAGTATAGGGCCCCATCAGCCCCAGCATTTT
TRBD1	once	TRBJ2-7	TRBV14	CASSKQGGYEQYF	TGTGCCAGCAGCAAACAGGGGGGCTACGAGCAGTACTTC
NA	NA	TRBJ2-1	TRBV6-4	CASSESAYNEQFF	TGTGCCAGCAGTGAATCCGCCTACAATGAGCAGTTCTTC
NA	NA	TRBJ2-2	TRBV7-8	CASSFGANTGELFF	TGTGCCAGCAGCTTCGGGGCGAACACCGGGGAGCTGTTTTTT
NA	NA	TRBJ2-1	TRBV11-2	CASSLLSGNEQFF	TGTGCCAGCAGCTTACTTAGCGGCAATGAGCAGTTCTTC
NA	NA	TRBJ1-1	TRBV30	CAWGPGSKNTEAFF	TGTGCCTGGGGGCCCGGCAGCAAGAACACTGAAGCTTTCTTT
NA	NA	TRBJ1-1	TRBV11-2	CASSLEGLPNTEAFF	TGTGCCAGCAGCTTAGAGGGACTTCCGAACACTGAAGCTTTCTTT
TRBD1	NA	TRBJ1-1	TRBV7-9	CASSPRTGVNTEAFF	TGTGCCAGCAGCCCAAGAACAGGGGTGAACACTGAAGCTTTCTTT
NA	NA	TRBJ1-2	TRBV4-1	CASSFTDNYGYTF	TGCGCCAGCAGTTTCACAGATAACTATGGCTACACCTTC
TRBD1	NA	TRBJ1-3	TRBV27	CASRRTGHGNTIYF	TGTGCCAGCAGACGGACAGGGCACGGAAACACCATATATTTT
NA	NA	TRBJ1-1	TRBV14	CASSQDWGVMNTEAFF	TGTGCCAGCAGCCAAGATTGGGGGGTCATGAACACTGAAGCTTTCTTT
NA	NA	TRBJ2-3	TRBV5-4	CASSFTGSTDTQYF	TGTGCCAGCAGCTTCACAGGGAGCACAGATACGCAGTATTTT
TRBD1	few	TRBJ1-2	TRBV5-6	CASSLLQGGYYGYTF	TGTGCCAGCAGCTTGTTACAGGGGGGGTACTATGGCTACACCTTC
NA	few	TRBJ1-1	TRBV7-9	CASSLVETFF	TGTGCCAGCAGCTTAGTGGAGACCTTCTTT
TRBD2	NA	TRBJ2-3	TRBV11-2	CASSLAPSYSGSGVDTQYF	TGTGCCAGCAGCTTAGCCCCCTCATATAGCGGGAGTGGGGTAGATACGCAGTATTTT
NA	NA	TRBJ2-1	TRBV30	CAWTRRGEQFF	TGTGCCTGGACCCGGCGGGGTGAGCAGTTCTTC
TRBD2	NA	TRBJ2-7	TRBV4-1	CASSQASGRAAYEQYF	TGCGCCAGCAGCCAAGCTAGCGGGAGGGCCGCCTACGAGCAGTACTTC
NA	NA	TRBJ1-1	TRBV7-9	CSSSDGGTEAFF	TGTTCCAGCAGTGACGGGGGCACTGAAGCTTTCTTT
NA	once	TRBJ2-1	TRBV7-3	CASSLILRDEQFF	TGTGCCAGCAGCTTAATCCTGAGGGATGAGCAGTTCTTC
TRBD1	NA	TRBJ2-2	TRBV5-1	CASSLNLRQGNTGELFF	TGCGCCAGCAGCTTGAATCTTAGACAGGGAAACACCGGGGAGCTGTTTTTT
NA	NA	TRBJ1-2	TRBV5-1	CASSPFWERENGYTF	TGCGCCAGCAGCCCGTTCTGGGAGAGAGAGAATGGCTACACCTTC
NA	NA	TRBJ1-6	TRBV27	CASMEWGDVLHF	TGTGCCAGCATGGAATGGGGGGATGTCCTCCACTTT
TRBD2	NA	TRBJ2-3	TRBV7-9	CASSLDGRQTDTQYF	TGTGCCAGCAGCTTAGACGGGAGGCAGACAGATACGCAGTATTTT
TRBD1	NA	TRBJ2-2	TRBV9	CASSVGGQGASGELFF	TGTGCCAGCAGCGTAGGGGGTCAGGGGGCGTCCGGGGAGCTGTTTTTT
NA	NA	TRBJ2-1	TRBV10-2	CASSERGGSYNEQFF	TGCGCCAGCAGTGAAAGGGGTGGGTCCTACAATGAGCAGTTCTTC
TRBD1	NA	TRBJ1-5	TRBV10-3	CAISPDRARNQPQHF	TGTGCCATCAGCCCGGACAGGGCGCGCAATCAGCCCCAGCATTTT
NA	NA	TRBJ2-1	TRBV7-9	CASSFSEQFF	TGTGCCAGCAGCTTTAGCGAGCAGTTCTTC
TRBD2	NA	TRBJ2-3	TRBV5-1	CASSRTEGGDTQYF	TGCGCCAGCAGCAGGACTGAGGGAGGGGATACGCAGTATTTT
TRBD2	once	TRBJ2-3	TRBV6-5	CASSLRGGGTDTQYF	TGTGCCAGCAGCCTTAGGGGAGGGGGCACAGATACGCAGTATTTT
NA	NA	TRBJ1-1	TRBV7-9	CASSFGTYPEAFF	TGTGCCAGCAGCTTTGGGACTTACCCTGAAGCTTTCTTT
NA	NA	TRBJ2-1	TRBV18	CASAPPLSYNEQFF	TGTGCCAGCGCACCCCCTCTCTCCTACAATGAGCAGTTCTTC
TRBD1	NA	TRBJ2-3	TRBV5-4	CASSPRQGSDTQYF	TGTGCCAGCAGCCCTCGACAGGGATCAGATACGCAGTATTTT
NA	NA	TRBJ2-5	TRBV5-6	CASSFASEETQYF	TGTGCCAGCAGCTTTGCCAGCGAAGAGACCCAGTACTTC
NA	NA	TRBJ1-1	TRBV10-1	CASSTGSTEAFF	TGCGCCAGCAGTACAGGGAGCACTGAAGCTTTCTTT
NA	NA	TRBJ1-5	TRBV9	CASSVDRDQPQHF	TGTGCCAGCAGCGTAGACAGAGATCAGCCCCAGCATTTT
NA	NA	TRBJ2-4	TRBV5-4	CASSTPENIQYF	TGTGCCAGCAGCACACCAGAAAACATTCAGTACTTC
TRBD2	NA	TRBJ2-2	TRBV9	CASSVGLAGGRGELFF	TGTGCCAGCAGCGTAGGGCTAGCGGGGGGGCGAGGGGAGCTGTTTTTT
TRBD1	NA	TRBJ2-7	TRBV4-1	CASSQDLRTGVLYEQYF	TGCGCCAGCAGCCAGGATTTACGGACAGGGGTCCTCTACGAGCAGTACTTC
TRBD1	NA	TRBJ2-7	TRBV10-2	CASSRGGQGRPYEQYF	TGCGCCAGCAGCCGAGGGGGACAGGGGAGACCCTACGAGCAGTACTTC
TRBD2	NA	TRBJ2-7	TRBV2	CASSETFTASGSYEQYF	TGTGCCAGCAGTGAAACCTTTACGGCTAGCGGCTCCTACGAGCAGTACTTC
NA	NA	TRBJ1-1	TRBV4-1	CASSQDRGAFF	TGCGCCAGCAGCCAAGATCGAGGCGCTTTCTTT
NA	NA	TRBJ2-5	TRBV4-1	CASSQVPGPTQETQYF	TGCGCCAGCAGCCAAGTACCAGGGCCCACACAAGAGACCCAGTACTTC
NA	NA	TRBJ2-5	TRBV4-2	CASSQSMRSNSGKTQYF	TGTGCCAGCAGCCAATCTATGCGGTCAAACTCAGGGAAGACCCAGTACTTC
NA	NA	TRBJ2-7	TRBV2	CASSDSTGNILYEQYF	TGTGCCAGCAGCGACTCTACAGGGAATATCCTCTACGAGCAGTACTTC
NA	NA	TRBJ1-2	TRBV29-1	CSVEKTGGIWGYTF	TGCAGCGTTGAAAAAACGGGGGGTATATGGGGCTACACCTTC
TRBD1	NA	TRBJ2-7	TRBV30	CAWSPPGQGKGYEQYF	TGTGCCTGGAGTCCCCCTGGACAGGGAAAGGGATACGAGCAGTACTTC
NA	NA	TRBJ2-7	TRBV6-5	CASSYETGSYEQYF	TGTGCCAGCAGTTATGAAACGGGTTCCTACGAGCAGTACTTC